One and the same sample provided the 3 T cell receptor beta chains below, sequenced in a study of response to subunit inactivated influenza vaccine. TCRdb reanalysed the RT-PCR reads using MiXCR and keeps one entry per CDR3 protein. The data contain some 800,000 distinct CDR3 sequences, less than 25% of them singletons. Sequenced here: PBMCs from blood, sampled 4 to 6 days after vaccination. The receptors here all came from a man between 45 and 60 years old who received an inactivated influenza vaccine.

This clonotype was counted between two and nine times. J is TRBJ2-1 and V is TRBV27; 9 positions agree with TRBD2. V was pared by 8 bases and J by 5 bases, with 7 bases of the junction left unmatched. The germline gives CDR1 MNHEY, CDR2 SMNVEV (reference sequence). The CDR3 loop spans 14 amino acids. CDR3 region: CASVAASGDNEQFF. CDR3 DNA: TGTGCCAGCGTGGCGGCTAGCGGGGACAATGAGCAGTTCTTC.

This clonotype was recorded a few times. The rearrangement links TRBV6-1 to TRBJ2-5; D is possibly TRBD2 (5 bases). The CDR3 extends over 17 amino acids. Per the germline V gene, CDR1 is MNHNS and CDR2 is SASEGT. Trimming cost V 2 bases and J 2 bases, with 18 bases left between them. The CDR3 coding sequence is TGTGCCAGCAGTGAATCTTTCTCAGCCGCGGGTCAAGAGACCCAGTACTTC. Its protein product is CASSESFSAAGQETQYF.

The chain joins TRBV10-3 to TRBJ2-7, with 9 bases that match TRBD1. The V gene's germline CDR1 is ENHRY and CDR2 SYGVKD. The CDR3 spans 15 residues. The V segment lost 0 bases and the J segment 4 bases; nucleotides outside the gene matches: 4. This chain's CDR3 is CAISESEQGAYEQYF. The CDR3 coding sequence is TGTGCCATCAGTGAGTCGGAACAGGGGGCTTACGAGCAGTACTTC.